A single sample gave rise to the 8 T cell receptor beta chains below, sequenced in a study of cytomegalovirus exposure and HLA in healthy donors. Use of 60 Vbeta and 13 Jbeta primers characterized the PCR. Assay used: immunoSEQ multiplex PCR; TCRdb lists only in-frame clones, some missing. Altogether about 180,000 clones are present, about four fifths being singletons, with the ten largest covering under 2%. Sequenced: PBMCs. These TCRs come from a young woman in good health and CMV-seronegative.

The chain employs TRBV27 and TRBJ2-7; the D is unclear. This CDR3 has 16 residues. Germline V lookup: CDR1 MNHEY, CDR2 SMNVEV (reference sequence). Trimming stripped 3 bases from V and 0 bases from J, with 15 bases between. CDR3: CASSFSSSRSSYEQYF. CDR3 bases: TGTGCCAGCAGTTTTAGCAGTTCTAGGAGCTCCTACGAGCAGTACTTC.

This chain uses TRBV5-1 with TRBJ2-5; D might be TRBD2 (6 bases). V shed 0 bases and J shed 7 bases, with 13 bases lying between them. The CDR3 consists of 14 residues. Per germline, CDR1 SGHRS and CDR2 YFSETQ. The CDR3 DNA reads TGCGCCAGCAGCTTGGGCGGCCCGGGAGTGACCCAGTACTTC. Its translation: CASSLGGPGVTQYF.

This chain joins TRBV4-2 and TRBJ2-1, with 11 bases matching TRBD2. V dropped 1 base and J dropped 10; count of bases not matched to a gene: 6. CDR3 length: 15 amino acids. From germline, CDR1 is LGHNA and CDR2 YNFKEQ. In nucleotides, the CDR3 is TGTGCCAGCAGCCAAGTCGCTAGCGGGGGGCGCGAGCAGTTCTTC. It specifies CASSQVASGGREQFF.

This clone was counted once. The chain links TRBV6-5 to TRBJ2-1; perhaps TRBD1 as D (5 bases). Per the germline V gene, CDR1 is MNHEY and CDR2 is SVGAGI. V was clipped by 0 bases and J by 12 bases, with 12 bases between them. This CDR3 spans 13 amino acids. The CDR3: CASSYSMQGRQFF. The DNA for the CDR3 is TGTGCCAGCAGTTACTCGATGCAGGGCAGGCAGTTCTTC.

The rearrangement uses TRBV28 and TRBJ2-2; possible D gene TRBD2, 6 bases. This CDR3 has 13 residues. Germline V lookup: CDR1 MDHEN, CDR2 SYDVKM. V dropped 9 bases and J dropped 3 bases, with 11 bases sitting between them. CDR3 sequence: CASSGGDTGELFF. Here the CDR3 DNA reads TGTGCCAGTTCCGGAGGGGACACCGGGGAGCTGTTTTTT.

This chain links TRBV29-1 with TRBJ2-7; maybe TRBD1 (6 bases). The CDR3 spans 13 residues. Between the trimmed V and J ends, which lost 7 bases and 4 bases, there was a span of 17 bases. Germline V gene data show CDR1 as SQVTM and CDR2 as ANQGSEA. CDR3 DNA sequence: TGCAGCGGGGGGACACTTTTGGGTTACGAGCAGTACTTC. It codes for CSGGTLLGYEQYF.

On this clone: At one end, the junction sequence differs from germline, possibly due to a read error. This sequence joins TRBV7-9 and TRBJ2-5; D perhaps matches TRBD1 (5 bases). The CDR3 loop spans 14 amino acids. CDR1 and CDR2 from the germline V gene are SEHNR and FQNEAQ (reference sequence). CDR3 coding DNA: TGTGCCAGCACCTTAAAGGGGAACCAAGAGACCCAGTACTTC. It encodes CASTLKGNQETQYF.

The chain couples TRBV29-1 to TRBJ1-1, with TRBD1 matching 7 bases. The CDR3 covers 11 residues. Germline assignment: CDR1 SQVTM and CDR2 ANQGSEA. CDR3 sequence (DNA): TGCAGTGTAAACTTAGGGGGCAAGACTTTCTTT. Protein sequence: CSVNLGGKTFF.